Here is one T cell receptor (beta chain) with its context. Its target is not known. This record comes from a study of blood T cells in healthy people across ages. Findings and caveats of the study: Naive T cell percentage showed a strong correlation with TCR beta diversity.

The CDR3 length is 14 residues. V lost 7 bases, J lost 4 bases, and 19 bases lay in between. CDR1 and CDR2 (germline): SQVTM, ANQGSEA. It was with a sample-barcoded 5' primer and a J-beta primer mix that a second PCR of roughly 6 to 12 cycles was run. TCRdb analysed the 5' RACE reads with MiXCR anew, one entry per CDR3 protein. The sample includes just over 800,000 distinct CDR3 sequences, 60% to 80% seen only once; the top ten take around a quarter. The chain uses TRBV29-1 and TRBJ2-5; D call uncertain. The sequence was obtained from a man aged 25-40 years in good health. Material: blood. The DNA of the CDR3 is TGCAGCGCCAAACCCACCGACCCCAGAGAGACCCAGTACTTC. Translation: CSAKPTDPRETQYF.